The 12 T cell receptor beta chains below all came from one sample that was sequenced in a study of T cell responses to AZD1222 COVID-19 vaccine. Assay: immunoSEQ multiplex PCR; the TCRdb copy retains only in-frame clones and omits some. The sample shows roughly 100,000 clones, around 90% of them seen only once. Specimen: peripheral blood, collected on day 0 of AZD1222 vaccination. The receptors were sampled from an adult in good health.

The chain recombines TRBV6-4 with TRBJ2-3; 9 bases are shared with TRBD2. V was pared by 2 bases and J by 6 bases, with 3 bases of the junction left unmatched. CDR3 size: 14 residues. CDR1 MRHNA and CDR2 SNTAGT come from the germline V gene. The CDR3 loop is CASSDGREGDTQYF. DNA of the CDR3: TGTGCCAGCAGTGACGGGCGGGAGGGGGATACGCAGTATTTT.

This chain joins TRBV10-3 and TRBJ1-2; 7 nucleotides match TRBD1. CDR1 ENHRY and CDR2 SYGVKD come from the germline V gene. The length of the CDR3 is 14 residues. Losses at the gene ends were 1 base for V and 8 bases for J; bases not matched to a gene: 7. CDR3 sequence reads: CAISELEGAEGYTF. The CDR3, as DNA: TGTGCCATCAGTGAGTTAGAGGGGGCGGAGGGCTACACCTTC.

This rearrangement joins TRBV4-3 to TRBJ1-3; no reliable D call. Between the trimmed V and J ends, which lost 0 bases and 4 bases, there was a span of 22 bases. Germline CDR1 reads LGHNA; CDR2 reads YSLEER. This CDR3 comprises 19 residues. The CDR3 coding sequence is TGCGCCAGCAGCCAAGATCGAATACGGACGACTCTCGGGGGAAACACCATATATTTT. Translation gives CASSQDRIRTTLGGNTIYF.

The CDR3 DNA reads as TGTGCCAGCAGCTCGGGAATGGGCGGGTTCGGGGGGCAGCCCCAGCATTTT. As protein: CASSSGMGGFGGQPQHF. The V call is TRBV7-9, the J call TRBJ1-5; the D gene is possibly TRBD1 (5 bases). Germline CDR1 SEHNR, CDR2 FQNEAQ (reference sequence). V gave up 4 bases and J gave up 7 bases, with 23 bases separating them. The CDR3 has 17 residues.

V usage is TRBV19 and J usage is TRBJ2-2; 8 bases are a match to TRBD1. The CDR3 loop spans 15 amino acids. Germline lookup yields CDR1 LNHDA and CDR2 SQIVND (reference sequence). J was trimmed by 1 base and V by 5 bases; bases with no gene match: 3. The DNA of the CDR3 is TGTGCCAGTAGTTTCGGGACAGGGAACACCGGGGAGCTGTTTTTT. Amino acids: CASSFGTGNTGELFF.

This rearrangement joins TRBV5-1 to TRBJ1-2, with D unresolved. Per germline, CDR1 SGHRS and CDR2 YFSETQ. This CDR3 spans 13 amino acids. Trimming took off 2 bases at V and 8 bases at J, with 13 bases between the two ends. Here the CDR3 DNA reads TGCGCCAGCAGCTTAGCCGGAGTGGAAGGCTACACCTTC. Protein: CASSLAGVEGYTF.

The rearrangement uses TRBV18 and TRBJ2-3; D unclear. Germline V gene sequence: CDR1 KGHSH, CDR2 LQKENI. There are 13 residues in the CDR3. The V gene lost 4 bases and the J gene lost 5 bases, with 10 bases spanning the gap. CDR3 sequence: CASSLNDEDTQYF. The CDR3 region has the DNA TGTGCCAGCTCACTAAACGACGAAGATACGCAGTATTTT.

This chain connects TRBV18 to TRBJ2-1; 9 nucleotides match TRBD1. The CDR3 has 17 residues. V shed 1 base and J 7 bases; nucleotides not matched to a gene: 11. CDR1 and CDR2 (germline): KGHSH, LQKENI. The CDR3 reads CASSPLAGTGSSNEQFF. The CDR3 DNA reads as TGTGCCAGCTCACCACTCGCCGGGACAGGGAGTTCAAATGAGCAGTTCTTC.

The chain carries TRBV5-1 and TRBJ2-2; D is ambiguous. Germline V gives CDR1 SGHRS, CDR2 YFSETQ. The CDR3 has 16 residues. Deletions cut 2 bases from V and 1 base from J, with 12 bases between. In DNA form, the CDR3 reads TGCGCCAGCAGCTTAGGTGGTGGAGTGAACACCGGGGAGCTGTTTTTT. Translated, it gives CASSLGGGVNTGELFF.

CDR3 in DNA: TGTGCCAGCTCACCACAAACCATCCCGGGACAGGGAGCTGAAGCTTTCTTT. Protein product: CASSPQTIPGQGAEAFF. The V and J genes are TRBV18 and TRBJ1-1; 9 bases match TRBD1. This CDR3 comprises 17 residues. Germline-derived CDR1 and CDR2 are KGHSH and LQKENI. Trimming took 1 base from V and 6 from J; bases not matched to a gene: 12.

This clone appeared a few times. This sequence joins TRBV7-2 and TRBJ2-7; D is unclear. This CDR3 has 12 residues. V lost 2 bases to trimming and J lost 6 bases, with 8 bases between them. Germline-derived CDR1 and CDR2 are SGHTA and FQGNSA. The CDR3: CASSLSSAEQYF. The DNA of the CDR3 is TGTGCCAGCAGCTTATCAAGCGCCGAGCAGTACTTC. Complete variable domain (other parts from reference TRBV7-2 and TRBJ2-7): GAGVSQSPSNKVTEKGKDVELRCDPISGHTALYWYRQSLGQGLEFLIYFQGNSAPDKSGLPSDRFSAERTGGSVSTLTIQRTQQEDSAVYLCASSLSSAEQYFGPGTRLTVT.

J is TRBJ2-7 and V is TRBV7-2; D is perhaps TRBD1 (5 bases). Germline CDR1 SGHTA, CDR2 FQGNSA. The length of the CDR3 is 12 residues. Between the trimmed V and J ends, which lost 5 bases and 5 bases, there was a span of 10 bases. CDR3 residues: CASSPAGNEQYF. The CDR3 region has the DNA TGTGCCAGCAGCCCCGCAGGGAACGAGCAGTACTTC.